The 28 T cell receptor beta chains given below trace back to one sample, sequenced in a study of Ad26.COV2.S vaccination and SARS-CoV-2 variants (TCRdb year 2021). Library preparation was by the immunoSEQ multiplex PCR assay. Entries here come from immuneACCESS through TCRdb and include only in-frame sequences with V and J called. Some clones fail to appear in such tables; in the studies checked, an unresolved V gene covers under half of the shortfall, and the cause of the remainder is unknown. The sample profile shows approximately 280,000 clones; 80% to 90% of them were found once. Together, the top ten hold around 3% of the sample. In the paper's terms, the treatment or condition label means: approximately 18 received Ad26.COV2.S at low or high dose, single or two shots; about 5 received placebo; per-sample allocation not given. Repertoires of vaccine and placebo recipients were sequenced from samples collected on day 63 after the first injection.

The material was peripheral blood, obtained in a trial of Ad26.COV2.S vaccine versus placebo. Receptor source: a person aged 18-60 years who received the Ad26.COV2.S COVID-19 vaccine or a placebo.

CDR3 in amino acids: CASSEGRNTEAFF. The CDR3, as DNA: TGTGCCAGCAGTGAAGGCAGGAACACTGAAGCTTTCTTT. The chain recombines TRBV6-1 with TRBJ1-1; D gene uncertain. Germline V lookup: CDR1 MNHNS, CDR2 SASEGT. The CDR3 covers 13 residues. V was cut by 1 base and J by 1 base, with 4 bases left in between.

On this clone itself: Other DNA variants within this sample encode the same CDR3. CDR3 loop: CASSLGTGDQPQHF. The DNA for the CDR3 is TGTGCCAGCAGCTTAGGGACAGGGGATCAGCCCCAGCATTTT. V and J are TRBV11-2 and TRBJ1-5, with TRBD1 matching 9 bases. CDR1 and CDR2 (germline): SGHAT, FQNNGV. V lost 1 base, J lost 5 bases, and 0 bases stayed unmatched. The CDR3 sequence is 14 residues long.

Notes on this clone: Germline and junction disagree at one end, which may indicate a read error. The rearrangement uses TRBV13 and TRBJ2-2; TRBD1 matches at 7 bases. The CDR3 length is 11 residues. Germline CDR1 reads PRHDT; CDR2 reads FYEKMQ (reference sequence). The CDR3 is CASSSTGTLVF. The CDR3 nucleotides read TGTGCCAGCAGCTCGACAGGGACCCTCGTTTTT.

This chain joins TRBV2 and TRBJ1-5, with D perhaps matching TRBD1 (5 bases). Trimming cost V 6 bases and J 5 bases, with 14 bases left between them. This CDR3 contains 14 residues. Germline loops: CDR1 SNHLY, CDR2 FYNNEI. For the CDR3, the DNA is TGTGCCAGCAGCTTCCGGGACGGTTATCAGCCCCAGCATTTT. As protein: CASSFRDGYQPQHF.

This chain connects TRBV7-9 to TRBJ1-3; D is uncertain. Trimming took 8 bases from V and 3 from J, leaving 17 bases between them. Germline lookup yields CDR1 SEHNR and CDR2 FQNEAQ (reference sequence). The CDR3 sequence is 15 residues long. The CDR3 DNA reads TGTGCCAGCTCGAGGTCCCCTTTAGATGGAAACACCATATATTTT. Its translation is CASSRSPLDGNTIYF.

V usage is TRBV6-5 and J usage is TRBJ1-1; no definite D call. The CDR3 length is 14 residues. From germline, CDR1 is MNHEY and CDR2 SVGAGI. The germline V and J ends were trimmed by 0 bases and 5 bases, with 10 bases remaining between them. CDR3 loop: CASSYSGPRTEAFF. The CDR3 nucleotides are TGTGCCAGCAGTTACTCTGGCCCGAGAACTGAAGCTTTCTTT.

This chain connects TRBV30 to TRBJ2-7; TRBD2 matches at 8 bases. V was pared by 3 bases and J by 4 bases, with 17 bases of the junction left unmatched. The CDR3 contains 17 residues. From germline, CDR1 is GTSNPN and CDR2 SVGIG (reference sequence). The CDR3 DNA reads as TGTGCCTGGAGCGAAGCCCATGGGACTAGAGGTGTGTACGAGCAGTACTTC. This encodes CAWSEAHGTRGVYEQYF. Variable domain in full (rest from reference TRBV30 and TRBJ2-7): SQTIHQWPATLVQPVGSPLSLECTVEGTSNPNLYWYRQAAGRGLQLLFYSVGIGQISSEVPQNLSASRPQDRQFILSSKKLLLSDSGFYLCAWSEAHGTRGVYEQYFGPGTRLTVT.

The chain employs TRBV10-1 and TRBJ1-5; 8 nucleotides align to TRBD1. The CDR3 extends over 15 amino acids. Trimming cost V 3 bases and J 5 bases; bases outside gene matches: 6. CDR1 is WNHNN, CDR2 SYGVQD, per germline (reference sequence). The CDR3 region is CASSEGGRGHQPQHF. In DNA, the CDR3 is TGCGCCAGCAGTGAAGGTGGCAGGGGGCATCAGCCCCAGCATTTT.

The rearrangement uses TRBV4-1 and TRBJ2-5; D remains ambiguous. Germline CDR1 is MGHRA and CDR2 is YSYEKL. The length of the CDR3 is 15 residues. V gave up 0 bases and J gave up 8 bases, with 16 bases separating them. Written as DNA, the CDR3 is TGCGCCAGCAGCCAAGATATAAACTTGCCTCTAACCCAGTACTTC. Translation: CASSQDINLPLTQYF.

The chain joins TRBV3-1 (or the pseudogene TRBV3-2) to TRBJ2-7; 7 positions match TRBD1. The CDR3 runs to 14 residues. V shed 0 bases and J 6 bases; nucleotides not matched to a gene: 5. CDR1 and CDR2 from the germline V gene are LGHDT and YNNKEL (reference sequence). CDR3 region: CASSQDGTVIEQYF. CDR3 nucleotides: TGTGCCAGCAGCCAAGACGGGACAGTAATCGAGCAGTACTTC.

The chain has TRBV6-5 and TRBJ1-4; unclear D gene. Trimming removed 2 bases at V and 7 bases at J, with 14 bases between. Germline CDR1 and CDR2: MNHEY and SVGAGI. The CDR3 is made up of 15 amino acids. This chain's CDR3 is CASSYIGEEGEKLFF. The CDR3 nucleotides read TGTGCCAGCAGTTACATCGGGGAAGAAGGTGAAAAACTGTTTTTT.

The table lists this clone with a count of one. The rearrangement joins TRBV9 to TRBJ2-5; TRBD2 is a possible D gene (6 bases). V was trimmed by 0 bases and J by 6 bases, leaving 15 bases between them. The CDR3 length is 15 residues. The germline V gene has CDR1 SGDLS and CDR2 YYNGEE. CDR3 DNA: TGTGCCAGCAGCGTAGGTGGCATGGGGAGGCAGACCCAGTACTTC. Protein: CASSVGGMGRQTQYF.

The V gene is TRBV7-9, the J gene TRBJ2-1; 10 nucleotides line up with TRBD2. The CDR3 covers 13 residues. V dropped 7 bases and J dropped 8; count of bases not matched to a gene: 5. The germline V gene encodes CDR1 SEHNR and CDR2 FQNEAQ (reference sequence). The CDR3 DNA sequence: TGTGCCAGCATAACTAGCGGGGTAGATGAGCAGTTCTTC. This encodes CASITSGVDEQFF. The complete variable domain, with remaining parts taken from reference TRBV7-9 and TRBJ2-1, reads DTGVSQNPRHKITKRGQNVTFRCDPISEHNRLYWYRQTLGQGPEFLTYFQNEAQLEKSRLLSDRFSAERPKGSFSTLEIQRTEQGDSAMYLCASITSGVDEQFFGPGTRLTVL.

This rearrangement joins TRBV7-2 to TRBJ1-5; D uncertain. V was pared by 3 bases and J by 0 bases, with 3 bases between. Germline V gene data show CDR1 as SGHTA and CDR2 as FQGNSA. The length of the CDR3 is 13 residues. CDR3 sequence reads: CASSFISNQPQHF. The CDR3 bases are TGTGCCAGCAGCTTTATTAGCAATCAGCCCCAGCATTTT. Variable domain in full (rest from reference TRBV7-2 and TRBJ1-5): GAGVSQSPSNKVTEKGKDVELRCDPISGHTALYWYRQSLGQGLEFLIYFQGNSAPDKSGLPSDRFSAERTGGSVSTLTIQRTQQEDSAVYLCASSFISNQPQHFGDGTRLSIL.

The chain has TRBV30 and TRBJ1-5; 9 bases line up with TRBD1. The CDR3 loop spans 14 amino acids. The junction had 3 bases not matched to a gene; V was cut back by 3 bases and J by 3 bases. Per the germline V gene, CDR1 is GTSNPN and CDR2 is SVGIG (reference sequence). CDR3 sequence (DNA): TGTGCCTGGAGGGGACAGGGCAACAATCAGCCCCAGCATTTT. Amino acids: CAWRGQGNNQPQHF.

The rearrangement joins TRBV5-4 to TRBJ2-7, with 7 bases aligning to TRBD1. The CDR3 length is 16 residues. The junction had 7 bases not matched to a gene; V was cut back by 1 base and J by 0 bases. The V gene's germline CDR1 is SGHNT and CDR2 YYREEE (reference sequence). DNA for the CDR3: TGTGCCAGCAGCTTGAGTCCGGGACAGTCCTCCTACGAGCAGTACTTC. This encodes CASSLSPGQSSYEQYF. Full variable domain (outside the CDR3, taken from reference TRBV5-4 and TRBJ2-7): ETGVTQSPTHLIKTRGQQVTLRCSSQSGHNTVSWYQQALGQGPQFIFQYYREEENGRGNFPPRFSGLQFPNYSSELNVNALELDDSALYLCASSLSPGQSSYEQYFGPGTRLTVT.

This clone appeared a single time. The V call is TRBV25-1, the J call TRBJ1-1; TRBD1 agrees at 8 bases. Germline-derived CDR1 and CDR2 are MGHDK and SYGVNS. Germline trimming cut 2 bases from V and 1 base from J; bases unmatched to any gene: 6. This CDR3 comprises 16 residues. CDR3 protein: CASSEPQGAWNTEAFF. The CDR3 region has the DNA TGTGCCAGCAGTGAACCCCAGGGGGCTTGGAACACTGAAGCTTTCTTT.

The V and J genes are TRBV6-5 and TRBJ2-5, with a weak D call TRBD1 (5 bases). Per the germline V gene, CDR1 is MNHEY and CDR2 is SVGAGI. V was shortened by 0 bases and J by 5 bases, with 10 bases between the two germline ends. The CDR3 sequence is 14 residues long. The CDR3 region is CASSYSGRVETQYF. DNA of the CDR3: TGTGCCAGCAGTTACTCTGGCAGGGTGGAGACCCAGTACTTC.

The rearrangement joins TRBV11-2 to TRBJ2-1; a possible D gene is TRBD2 (5 bases). CDR1 is SGHAT, CDR2 FQNNGV, per germline. The CDR3 runs 15 residues. Trimming took 0 bases from V and 7 from J, leaving 13 bases between them. Here the CDR3 DNA reads TGTGCCAGCAGCTTAGACCTAGCTGACTATAATGAGCAGTTCTTC. Its protein is CASSLDLADYNEQFF.

This rearrangement joins TRBV27 to TRBJ2-6, with D uncertain. V lost 0 bases and J lost 0, with 21 bases in between. This CDR3 has 21 residues. CDR1 is MNHEY, CDR2 SMNVEV, per germline (reference sequence). Here the CDR3 reads CASSLSGSTSRKRSGANVLTF. CDR3 DNA sequence: TGTGCCAGCAGTTTATCGGGAAGTACCTCCCGAAAACGCTCTGGGGCCAACGTCCTGACTTTC. Together with reference TRBV27 and TRBJ2-6, the CDR3 gives the full variable domain: EAQVTQNPRYLITVTGKKLTVTCSQNMNHEYMSWYRQDPGLGLRQIYYSMNVEVTDKGDVPEGYKVSRKEKRNFPLILESPSPNQTSLYFCASSLSGSTSRKRSGANVLTFGAGSRLTVL.

This clone appeared a few times. This chain links TRBV3-1 (or the pseudogene TRBV3-2) with TRBJ1-3, with 8 nucleotides matching TRBD1. Losses at the gene ends were 1 base for V and 0 bases for J; bases not matched to a gene: 11. Germline CDR1 reads LGHDT; CDR2 reads YNNKEL (reference sequence). The CDR3 is 19 residues long. DNA of the CDR3: TGTGCCAGCAGCCAAGTAGTAAAAGGACAGGGTTACTCTGGAAACACCATATATTTT. Translated, it gives CASSQVVKGQGYSGNTIYF.

The chain links TRBV18 to TRBJ1-4; D is unresolved. Between the trimmed V and J ends, which lost 4 bases and 0 bases, there was a span of 6 bases. CDR1 KGHSH and CDR2 LQKENI come from the germline V gene. CDR3 length: 14 amino acids. CDR3 in amino acids: CASSLSATNEKLFF. CDR3 bases: TGTGCCAGCTCACTTTCTGCAACTAATGAAAAACTGTTTTTT.

The chain couples TRBV5-5 to TRBJ1-2; possibly TRBD1 for D (5 bases). Germline values: CDR1 SGHKS, CDR2 YYEKEE (reference sequence). V lost 2 bases to trimming and J lost 6 bases, with 11 bases between them. This CDR3 comprises 13 residues. CDR3 protein: CASSLQRDDGYTF. CDR3 nucleotide sequence: TGTGCCAGCAGCTTACAGCGGGACGATGGCTACACCTTC.

This chain joins TRBV7-9 and TRBJ1-4, with 7 bases that match TRBD1. Germline V lookup: CDR1 SEHNR, CDR2 FQNEAQ (reference sequence). This CDR3 region has 15 residues. V gave up 4 bases and J gave up 8 bases; unmatched junction bases: 10. DNA for the CDR3: TGTGCCAGCAGCTCCGACAGGGCTGAGGGGGAAAAACTGTTTTTT. As protein: CASSSDRAEGEKLFF.

The chain uses TRBV18 and TRBJ1-2, with a possible D match to TRBD1 (6 bases). V was trimmed by 2 bases and J by 0 bases, leaving 19 bases between them. CDR1 and CDR2 (germline): KGHSH, LQKENI. The CDR3 loop spans 18 amino acids. CDR3 sequence (DNA): TGTGCCAGCTCACCAGTCCCCGAGACAGGTTCCTCTAACTATGGCTACACCTTC. Residues: CASSPVPETGSSNYGYTF.

This clone has only one observation. The V call is TRBV9, the J call TRBJ1-2, with a tentative D call TRBD1 (6 bases). Trimming cost V 0 bases and J 2 bases, with 8 bases left between them. Germline assignment: CDR1 SGDLS and CDR2 YYNGEE. CDR3 size: 14 residues. The CDR3 here is CASSVGRGNYGYTF. The DNA for the CDR3 is TGTGCCAGCAGCGTAGGAAGGGGGAACTATGGCTACACCTTC.

This clone was counted a single time. V and J are TRBV19 and TRBJ1-5; D may be TRBD1 (5 bases). The germline gives CDR1 LNHDA, CDR2 SQIVND (reference sequence). Deletions cut 6 bases from V and 4 bases from J, with 13 bases between. The CDR3 totals 14 residues. The DNA for the CDR3 is TGTGCCAGTAGAGGGGAAAGGCTGAATCAGCCCCAGCATTTT. This gives the protein CASRGERLNQPQHF.

The chain employs TRBV2 and TRBJ2-7; 7 bases are shared with TRBD1. Germline CDR1 SNHLY, CDR2 FYNNEI. J gave up 3 bases and V 7 bases, and 9 bases lay outside the gene matches. The CDR3 totals 14 residues. The CDR3 region has the DNA TGTGCCAGCAACAGGGGTCCCCCGCTCTACGAGCAGTACTTC. It yields the protein CASNRGPPLYEQYF.